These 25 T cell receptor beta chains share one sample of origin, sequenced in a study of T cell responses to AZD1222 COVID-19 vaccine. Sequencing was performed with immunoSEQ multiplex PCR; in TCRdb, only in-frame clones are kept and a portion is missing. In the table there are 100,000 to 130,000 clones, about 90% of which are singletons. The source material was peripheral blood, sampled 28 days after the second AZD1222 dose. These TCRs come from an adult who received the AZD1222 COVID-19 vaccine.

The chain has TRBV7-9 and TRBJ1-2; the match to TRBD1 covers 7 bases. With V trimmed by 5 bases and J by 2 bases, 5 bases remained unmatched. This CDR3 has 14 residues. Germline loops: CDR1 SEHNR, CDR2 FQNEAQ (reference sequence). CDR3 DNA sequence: TGTGCCAGCAGCCCGGGACAGAACAACTATGGCTACACCTTC. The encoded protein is CASSPGQNNYGYTF.

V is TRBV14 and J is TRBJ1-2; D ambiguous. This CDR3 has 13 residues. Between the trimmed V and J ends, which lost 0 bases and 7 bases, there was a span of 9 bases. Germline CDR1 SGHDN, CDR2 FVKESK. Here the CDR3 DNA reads TGTGCCAGCAGCCAAGAAGGATTCGCTGGCTACACCTTC. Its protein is CASSQEGFAGYTF.

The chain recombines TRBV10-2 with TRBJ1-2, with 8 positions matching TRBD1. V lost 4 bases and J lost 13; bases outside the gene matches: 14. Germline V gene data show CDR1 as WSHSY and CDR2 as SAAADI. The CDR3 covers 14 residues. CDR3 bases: TGCGCCAGCAGTGCCCAGGGGGCCCTTAGAGGATCCACCTTC. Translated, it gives CASSAQGALRGSTF.

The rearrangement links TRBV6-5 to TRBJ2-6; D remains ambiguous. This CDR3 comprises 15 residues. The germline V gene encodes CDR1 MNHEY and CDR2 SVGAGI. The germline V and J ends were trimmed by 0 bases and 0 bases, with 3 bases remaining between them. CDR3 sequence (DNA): TGTGCCAGCAGTTACTCGGGCTCTGGGGCCAACGTCCTGACTTTC. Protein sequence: CASSYSGSGANVLTF.

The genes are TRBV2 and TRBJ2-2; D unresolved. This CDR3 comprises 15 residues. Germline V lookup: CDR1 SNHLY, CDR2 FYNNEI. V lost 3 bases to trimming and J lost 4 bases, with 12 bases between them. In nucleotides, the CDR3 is TGTGCCAGCAGTGAGGGTCGATTATCCACCGGGGAGCTGTTTTTT. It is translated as CASSEGRLSTGELFF.

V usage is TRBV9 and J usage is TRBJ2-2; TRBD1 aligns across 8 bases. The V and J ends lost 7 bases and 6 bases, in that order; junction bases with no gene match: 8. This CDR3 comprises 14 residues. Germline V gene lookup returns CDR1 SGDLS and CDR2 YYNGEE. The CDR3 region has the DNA TGTGCCAGCCAAGGACAGGGTCAAGCCGGGGAGCTGTTTTTT. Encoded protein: CASQGQGQAGELFF.

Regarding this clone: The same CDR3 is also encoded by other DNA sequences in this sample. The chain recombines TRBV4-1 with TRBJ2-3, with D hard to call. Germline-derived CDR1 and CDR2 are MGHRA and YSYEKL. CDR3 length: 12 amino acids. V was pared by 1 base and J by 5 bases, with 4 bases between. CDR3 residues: CASSQGGDTQYF. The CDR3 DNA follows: TGCGCCAGCAGCCAAGGAGGAGATACGCAGTATTTT.

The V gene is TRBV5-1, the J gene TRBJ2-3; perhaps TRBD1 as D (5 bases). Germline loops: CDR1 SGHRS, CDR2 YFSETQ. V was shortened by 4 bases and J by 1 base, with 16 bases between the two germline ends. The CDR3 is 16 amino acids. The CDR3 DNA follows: TGCGCCAGCAGCCAAGGGGCGCAGACGGGCACAGATACGCAGTATTTT. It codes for CASSQGAQTGTDTQYF.

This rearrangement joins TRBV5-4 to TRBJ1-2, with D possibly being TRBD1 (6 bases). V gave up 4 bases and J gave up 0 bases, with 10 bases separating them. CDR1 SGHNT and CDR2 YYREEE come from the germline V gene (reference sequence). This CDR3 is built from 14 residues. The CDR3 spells CASSVTGANYGYTF. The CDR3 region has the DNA TGTGCCAGCAGCGTGACAGGTGCTAACTATGGCTACACCTTC.

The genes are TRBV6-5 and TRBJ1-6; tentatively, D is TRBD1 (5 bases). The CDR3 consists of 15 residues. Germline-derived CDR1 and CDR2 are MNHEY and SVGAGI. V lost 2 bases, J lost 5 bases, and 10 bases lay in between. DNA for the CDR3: TGTGCCAGCAGTTACGTGACAGCTAATAATTCACCCCTCCACTTT. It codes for CASSYVTANNSPLHF.

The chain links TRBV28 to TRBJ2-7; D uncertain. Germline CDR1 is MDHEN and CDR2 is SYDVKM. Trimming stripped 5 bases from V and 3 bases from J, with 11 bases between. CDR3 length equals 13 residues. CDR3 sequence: CASSPPPIYEQYF. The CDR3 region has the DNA TGTGCCAGCAGTCCCCCCCCGATCTACGAGCAGTACTTC.

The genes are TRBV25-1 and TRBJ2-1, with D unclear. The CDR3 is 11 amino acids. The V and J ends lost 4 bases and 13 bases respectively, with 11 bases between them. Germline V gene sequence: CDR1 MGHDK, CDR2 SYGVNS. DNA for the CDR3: TGTGCCAGCAGTGTAGAAACTACTCAGTTCTTC. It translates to CASSVETTQFF.

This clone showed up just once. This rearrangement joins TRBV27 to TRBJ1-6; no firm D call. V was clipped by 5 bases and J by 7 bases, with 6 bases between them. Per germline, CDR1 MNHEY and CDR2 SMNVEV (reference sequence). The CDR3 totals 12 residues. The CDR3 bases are TGTGCCAGCAGTCCGCAGAATTCACCCCTCCACTTT. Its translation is CASSPQNSPLHF.

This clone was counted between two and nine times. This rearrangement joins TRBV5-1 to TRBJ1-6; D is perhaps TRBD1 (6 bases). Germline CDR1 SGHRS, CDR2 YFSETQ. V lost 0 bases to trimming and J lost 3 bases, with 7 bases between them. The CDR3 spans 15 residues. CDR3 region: CASSLEDSYNSPLHF. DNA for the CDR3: TGCGCCAGCAGCTTGGAGGACAGCTATAATTCACCCCTCCACTTT.

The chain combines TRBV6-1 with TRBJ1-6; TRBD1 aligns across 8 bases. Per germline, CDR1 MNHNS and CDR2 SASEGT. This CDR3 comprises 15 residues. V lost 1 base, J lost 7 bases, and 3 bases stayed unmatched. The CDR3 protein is CASSEGQGYNSPLHF. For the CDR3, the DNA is TGTGCCAGCAGTGAAGGACAGGGGTACAATTCACCCCTCCACTTT.

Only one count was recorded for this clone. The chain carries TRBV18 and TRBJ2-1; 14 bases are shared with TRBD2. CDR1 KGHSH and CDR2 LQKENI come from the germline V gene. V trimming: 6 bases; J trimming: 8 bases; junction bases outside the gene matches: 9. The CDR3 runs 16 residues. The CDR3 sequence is CASSDQGLAGVDEQFF. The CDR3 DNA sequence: TGTGCCAGCTCTGATCAGGGACTAGCGGGGGTTGATGAGCAGTTCTTC.

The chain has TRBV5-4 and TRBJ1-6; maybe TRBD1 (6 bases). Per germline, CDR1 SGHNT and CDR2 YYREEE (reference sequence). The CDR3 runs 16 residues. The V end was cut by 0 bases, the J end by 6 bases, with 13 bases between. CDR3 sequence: CASSLAGGPGNSPLHF. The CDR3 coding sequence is TGTGCCAGCAGCTTGGCCGGGGGGCCGGGTAATTCACCCCTCCACTTT.

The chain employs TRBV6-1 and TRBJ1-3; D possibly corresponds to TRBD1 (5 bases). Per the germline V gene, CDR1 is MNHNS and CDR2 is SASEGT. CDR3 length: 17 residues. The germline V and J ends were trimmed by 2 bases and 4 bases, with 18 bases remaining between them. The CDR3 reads CASSEYGPQGKGNTIYF. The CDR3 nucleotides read TGTGCCAGCAGTGAATATGGCCCTCAGGGTAAAGGAAACACCATATATTTT.

The CDR3 reads CASSQPLRGTEAFF. CDR3 nucleotides: TGTGCCAGTAGTCAGCCCCTGAGGGGCACTGAAGCTTTCTTT. This chain connects TRBV19 to TRBJ1-1, with D maybe TRBD1 (5 bases). The CDR3 length is 14 residues. Germline-derived CDR1 and CDR2 are LNHDA and SQIVND (reference sequence). V lost 5 bases to trimming and J lost 4 bases, with 14 bases between them.

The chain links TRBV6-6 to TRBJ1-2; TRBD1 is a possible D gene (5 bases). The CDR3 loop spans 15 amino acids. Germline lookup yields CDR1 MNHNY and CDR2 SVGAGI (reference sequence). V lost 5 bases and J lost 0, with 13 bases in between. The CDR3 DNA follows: TGTGCCAGCAGTCCCAACAGGCAAGCTAACTATGGCTACACCTTC. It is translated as CASSPNRQANYGYTF.

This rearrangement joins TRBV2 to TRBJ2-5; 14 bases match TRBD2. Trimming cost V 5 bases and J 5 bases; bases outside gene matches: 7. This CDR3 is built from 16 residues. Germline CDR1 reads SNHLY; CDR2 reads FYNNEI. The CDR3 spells CASSTRLAGGRETQYF. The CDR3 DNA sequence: TGTGCCAGCAGTACAAGACTAGCGGGGGGGCGGGAGACCCAGTACTTC.

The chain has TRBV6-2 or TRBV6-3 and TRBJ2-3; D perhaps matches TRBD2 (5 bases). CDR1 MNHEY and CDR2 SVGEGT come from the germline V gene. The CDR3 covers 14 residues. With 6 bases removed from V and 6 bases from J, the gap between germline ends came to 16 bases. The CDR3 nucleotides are TGTGCCAGCAGCCCGAGGGCCCCTTTGGATACGCAGTATTTT. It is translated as CASSPRAPLDTQYF.

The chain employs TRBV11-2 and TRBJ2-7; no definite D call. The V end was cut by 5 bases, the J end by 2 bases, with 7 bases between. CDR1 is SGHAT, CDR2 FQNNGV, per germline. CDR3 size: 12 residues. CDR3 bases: TGTGCCAGCAGCCTCAGACCCTACGAGCAGTACTTC. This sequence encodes CASSLRPYEQYF.

The CDR3 DNA sequence: TGTGCCAGTAGTATAACGGGACACCCTATGGGGGACAATGAGCAGTTCTTC. This encodes CASSITGHPMGDNEQFF. The chain has TRBV19 and TRBJ2-1; perhaps TRBD1 as D (6 bases). V was clipped by 2 bases and J by 5 bases, with 19 bases between them. The CDR3 is 17 amino acids. CDR1 and CDR2 from the germline V gene are LNHDA and SQIVND (reference sequence).

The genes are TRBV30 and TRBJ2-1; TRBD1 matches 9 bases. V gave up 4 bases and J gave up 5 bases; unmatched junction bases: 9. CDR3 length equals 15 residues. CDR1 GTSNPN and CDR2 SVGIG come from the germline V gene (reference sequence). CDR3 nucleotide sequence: TGTGCCTGGAATCCCGGGACAGGGTTGGACAATGAGCAGTTCTTC. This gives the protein CAWNPGTGLDNEQFF.